This TCR beta chain originates from a study of cytomegalovirus exposure and HLA in healthy donors. The CDR3 consists of 13 residues. Trimming removed 0 bases from V and 7 bases from J, with 10 bases in between. Germline CDR1 is MGHRA and CDR2 is YSYEKL. PCR primers comprised 60 Vbeta and 13 Jbeta primers. Sequenced by immunoSEQ multiplex PCR; TCRdb stores in-frame clones only, minus some. The sample has 80,000 to 95,000 clones, 60% to 85% seen once. This sequence joins TRBV4-1 and TRBJ2-7, with TRBD1 as a possible D gene (5 bases). The material sequenced was PBMCs. The source is a man between 18 and 35 years old in good health and CMV-seropositive. CDR3 in DNA: TGCGCCAGCAGCCAAGATTCAGGGCGGGAGCAGTACTTC. Amino acid sequence: CASSQDSGREQYF.